This T cell receptor (beta chain) was sequenced during a study of tumor-infiltrating lymphocytes in localized non-small cell lung cancer. Clones were read by immunoSEQ multiplex PCR, and TCRdb kept only the in-frame ones, dropping some. Among more than 15,000 clones listed, 55% to 75% were seen once. Note on this clone: The antigen remains unidentified.

The CDR3 runs to 12 residues. V lost 5 bases, J lost 5 bases, and 7 bases lay in between. From germline, CDR1 is SGDLS and CDR2 YYNGEE. Broader study findings: T-cell fraction did not differ between immunotypes IM1 and IM2. Not all patients were TCR sequenced, owing to tissue quantity. Tumor T-cell fraction was not associated with recurrence-free survival.

The source of this sequence is a human donor with non-small cell lung cancer. What was sequenced was lung tumor tissue. This rearrangement joins TRBV9 to TRBJ2-2; D gene uncertain. The CDR3 loop is CASSPETGELFF. The DNA for the CDR3 is TGTGCCAGCAGTCCCGAGACCGGGGAGCTGTTTTTT. Variable domain in full (rest from reference TRBV9 and TRBJ2-2): DSGVTQTPKHLITATGQRVTLRCSPRSGDLSVYWYQQSLDQGLQFLIQYYNGEERAKGNILERFSAQQFPDLHSELNLSSLELGDSALYFCASSPETGELFFGEGSRLTVL.